This T cell receptor beta chain appears in the sequencing data of a study of cytomegalovirus exposure and HLA in healthy donors. CDR1 and CDR2 from the germline V gene are SEHNR and FQNEAQ (reference sequence). V was cut by 4 bases and J by 9 bases, with 9 bases left in between. The CDR3 is made up of 12 amino acids. Primers: 60 Vbeta forward and 13 Jbeta reverse. Here immunoSEQ multiplex PCR was the method, and the copy in TCRdb shows in-frame clones only, minus some. The sample holds fewer than 200,000 clones; over 70% are singletons and the top ten take around 6%. The chain recombines TRBV7-9 with TRBJ2-2; no clear D gene. This clonotype originated in a man aged 35 to 55 in good health and CMV-seronegative. Sequencing was performed on PBMCs. CDR3 in amino acids: CASSSVIRELFF. The CDR3, as DNA: TGTGCCAGCAGCTCGGTTATCAGGGAGCTGTTTTTT.